What follows describes a single T cell receptor (beta chain). The specificity of this receptor is unknown. Base qualities were left out, and no much larger clone turns up one base away. The CDR3 has 14 amino acids, counting the end cysteine and phenylalanine. CDR3 DNA only is kept here, 42 bases in frame from base 1. V is cut by 2 bases and J by 6 bases, and the space between the germline ends is 14 bases. The germline V gene encodes CDR1 MNHEY and CDR2 SMNVEV (reference sequence). For the CD8 naive samples, CD45RO-negative cells were positively selected for CCR7, yielding a CD45RA+CCR7+ population from which TemRA cells were excluded. The donors were healthy, HIV-negative adults with no recently reported acute infections or vaccinations. All donors were Caucasian adults living in Nashville, Tennessee, USA. After blood collection by leukapheresis, PBMCs were isolated using Ficoll-Histopaque density gradient centrifugation and then cryopreserved in the vapor phase of liquid nitrogen. Analytical flow cytometry was used to check the purity and quantity of every magnetically sorted T cell population. Genomic DNA was isolated from each sorted fraction and quantified by UV absorbance on a Nanodrop 2000c.

Using the deep immunoSEQ assay, TCR CDR3 regions were amplified from genomic DNA by multiplex PCR. Genomic DNA extracted from each cell subset was distributed evenly over all wells of several immunoSEQ 96-well plates, and each plate served as one replicate. Each replicate PCR for sorted subsets received roughly 0.2 ug genomic DNA, equal to about 30,000 T cell genomes. The purified libraries were quantified using a Qubit 3.0 fluorometer, sized with a Bioanalyzer 2100, and then quantified again using the KAPA Library Quantification kit. Every immunoSEQ 96-well plate was sequenced on a separate single-read 150-cycle Illumina NextSeq 550 flow cell. In the authors' own workflow: Because the immunoSEQ output included only junctional sequences and no quality scores, the filtering could not be the same as the filtering used for full-length reads. To assign V/J genes and CDR3, sequences were annotated against IMGT germline references using PyIR, a Python wrapper for IgBLAST v1.9. Reads were filtered out if the reads had weak V/J assignments (E-value above 1e-6), no CDR3, stop codons, out-of-frame junctions, or ambiguous translated residues. A V3J clonotype was defined by an identical inferred V gene, J gene, and CDR3 amino acid sequence. Percentage overlap between repertoires was computed as shared unique clonotypes divided by the size of the smaller repertoire. Three approaches were used to assess repertoire richness: RTK rarefaction, the Chao1 estimator, and Recon v2.1 estimates of unobserved clonotypes. Generation probabilities were computed with OLGA for all TCRbeta clonotypes obtained by the gDNA method from four donors. TCRdb's version of the immuneACCESS table is confined to in-frame rearrangements and falls short of the full clone set. An unresolved V gene accounts for under half of the shortfall where checked; the remainder is of unknown origin. The V and J calls and clone size come from that table; D and trimming were worked out from the DNA. A total of about 2,200,000 clones appear in this sample, 93% of them only once. The ten largest clonotypes hold under 2% of the sample.

This specimen comes from a study of shared clonotypes between healthy human individuals (dated by TCRdb to 2020 to 2022). A note on the overall study: Two women and a few men aged 18 to 49 years were included in the cohort. Each donor's leukapheresis produced roughly between about 0.8 and 8.9 billion PBMCs. Libraries were prepared and TCR repertoires were sequenced by different laboratories using diverse techniques, in order to increase sequencing depth and limit assay-specific biases. For each donor, three plates each were used for CD4 naive and CD4 memory, two plates were used for CD8 naive, and one plate was used for CD8 memory. The study deeply sequenced blood TCR repertoires of five healthy adults to estimate repertoire size and the extent of clonotype sharing between individuals.

Study-wide findings and limitations: Sharing across a few donors was observed for 5% to 6.5% of naive CD4, 3.5% of naive CD8, 2% to 2.5% of memory CD4, and roughly 0.4% of memory CD8 clonotypes. Rarefaction of sorted-subset datasets indicated incomplete sequencing despite the large sequencing depth. Larger estimated clonotype richness was generally found for naive subsets than for memory subsets. Compared with non-shared clonotypes, the clonotypes found in all four sorted-subset donors had higher generation probabilities. Pairwise subsampling led to the expectation that sequencing depth would affect the degree of clonotype sharing among donors. The genetic and exposure-history diversity represented was limited by the small number of donors. Only blood was sampled, and tissue TCR repertoires likely differ from those in blood.

Here the chain combines TRBV27 and TRBJ2-7; the D gene is possibly TRBD2, with 6 bases matching. The sample consisted of naive CD8+ T cells from PBMCs. The sample's cell subset or site, from its label and the paper: CD45RA+CCR7+. The clonotype originates from a man aged 18-30 years in good health. Some clones in this sample may be carry-over from other donors' samples. The CDR3 corresponds to CASSLTLAGAEQYF. The nucleotides are TGTGCCAGCAGTTTAACACTAGCCGGGGCCGAGCAGTACTTC.